The rows below give T cell receptor beta chains drawn from one sample of a study of CD8 T cells in ankylosing spondylitis. TCRdb passed the 5' RACE reads through MiXCR, listing each CDR3 protein once. This sample has fewer than 50,000 distinct CDR3 sequences, with approximately 9.9% found just once. Sequences were obtained from blood, either unsorted or a sorted T cell fraction (not recorded which). The origin of the receptors is a male donor with ankylosing spondylitis or in good health (not recorded which). Each CDR3 is given with its conserved first and last residue. The D gene is left open where the match is weak. Part of the rows lack a size; the others show once, few, many or a class for expanded clones.

TRBJ1-5	14	TRBD1	TRBV12-3/TRBV12-4	.	TGTGCCAGCAGTCCGGGACAGGGACATCAGCCCCAGCATTTT	CASSPGQGHQPQHF
TRBJ2-1	15	TRBD2	TRBV20-1	many	TGCAGTGCTCCCCGCCCTAGCGGGGGGTTTGGAGAGCAGTTCTTC	CSAPRPSGGFGEQFF
TRBJ2-5	16	TRBD2	TRBV9	many	TGTGCCAGCAGCGTAGAACTAGCGGGGGGGCAAGAGACCCAGTACTTC	CASSVELAGGQETQYF
TRBJ1-1	13	.	TRBV5-1	many	TGCGCCAGCAGCTCCCGGGACCATAATGAAGCTTTCTTT	CASSSRDHNEAFF
TRBJ2-1	12	.	TRBV7-2	.	TGTGCCAGCAGCTTAAGAGGGTATGAGCAGTTCTTC	CASSLRGYEQFF
TRBJ2-2	13	.	TRBV5-6	few	TGTGCCAGCAGCCTGTCGGGACCCGCGGAGCTGTTTTTT	CASSLSGPAELFF
TRBJ1-6	16	.	TRBV5-1	few	TGCGCCAGCAGCTTGAGTGTTGCGGGGGGCAATTCACCCCTCCACTTT	CASSLSVAGGNSPLHF
TRBJ2-7	14	.	TRBV30	many	TGTGCCTGGTCCGCCGGGACGGTATTCTACGAGCAGTACTTC	CAWSAGTVFYEQYF
TRBJ2-2	14	.	TRBV10-3	many	TGTGCCATCAGTGATGGGGTGAACACCGGGGAGCTGTTTTTT	CAISDGVNTGELFF
TRBJ2-1	12	.	TRBV6-5	few	TGTGCCAGCAGTTACTCGTACGGGGGGCAGTTCTTC	CASSYSYGGQFF
TRBJ1-1	13	.	TRBV11-2	many	TGTGCCAGCAGCCTCCAGGGTCGCACTGAAGCTTTCTTT	CASSLQGRTEAFF
TRBJ2-5	15	.	TRBV5-1	.	TGCGCCAGCCACCAGGGGCTTTCGGATCAAGAGACCCAGTACTTC	CASHQGLSDQETQYF
TRBJ2-1	15	.	TRBV6-5	many	TGTGCCAGCAGTTACCCACAGGGTGCCCACAATGAGCAGTTCTTC	CASSYPQGAHNEQFF
TRBJ2-3	13	.	TRBV5-1	many	TGCGCCAGCAAGAGGCAGGACACAGATACGCAGTATTTT	CASKRQDTDTQYF
TRBJ2-3	15	.	TRBV5-5	many	TGTGCCAGCAGCTTGGATACCAGTCCCACAGATACGCAGTATTTT	CASSLDTSPTDTQYF
TRBJ2-3	14	.	TRBV6-1	many	TGTGCCAGCAGTGAATTGGGACCCAGGGATACGCAGTATTTT	CASSELGPRDTQYF
TRBJ2-2	14	TRBD2	TRBV20-1	many	TGCAGTGCTCAGCGGGGGGGCTGGACCGGGGAGCTGTTTTTT	CSAQRGGWTGELFF
TRBJ1-5	15	.	TRBV7-4	.	TGTGCCAGCAGCTTAGCCCCCAGGAGACGTCAGCCCCAGCATTTT	CASSLAPRRRQPQHF
TRBJ2-6	18	.	TRBV6-5	many	TGTGCCAGCAGTTACGGTAGCGAGGATCGCTCTGGGGCCAACGTCCTGACTTTC	CASSYGSEDRSGANVLTF
TRBJ2-5	12	.	TRBV20-1	many	TGCAGTGACACGAGGGCCCAAGAGACCCAGTACTTC	CSDTRAQETQYF
TRBJ2-5	16	.	TRBV7-2	.	TGTGCCAGCAGCTACACCCCTCCAGGGAACCAAGAGACCCAGTACTTC	CASSYTPPGNQETQYF
TRBJ2-7	11	.	TRBV5-1	many	TGCGCCAGCAGCTTTCTCTCGGAGCAGTACTTC	CASSFLSEQYF
TRBJ1-5	13	TRBD1	TRBV29-1	.	TGCAGCGTTGGACAGGGGGTCGGTCAGCCCCAGCATTTT	CSVGQGVGQPQHF
TRBJ2-1	13	.	TRBV5-1	many	TGCGCCAGCAACGACCTGGAGTACAATGAGCAGTTCTTC	CASNDLEYNEQFF
TRBJ1-2	15	.	TRBV11-3	.	TGTGCCAGCAGCTCCGTGTACAAGGGGAACTATGGCTACACCTTC	CASSSVYKGNYGYTF
TRBJ2-3	14	TRBD1	TRBV27	.	TGTGCCAGCAGTTCGGACAGGCGCACAGATACGCAGTATTTT	CASSSDRRTDTQYF
TRBJ2-7	13	TRBD1	TRBV5-1	many	TGCGCCAGCAGCTTGGAGCAGGGGGACGAGCAGTACTTC	CASSLEQGDEQYF
TRBJ2-1	14	TRBD2	TRBV3-1	many	TGTGCCAGCGGTACTAGCGGTTCCTACAATGAGCAGTTCTTC	CASGTSGSYNEQFF
TRBJ2-7	14	.	TRBV7-2	.	TGTGCCAGCAGCTTGGGGCTGTTCTCCTACGAGCAGTACTTC	CASSLGLFSYEQYF
TRBJ1-6	15	TRBD1	TRBV2	once	TGTGCCAACAGTGCCCGGACAGGGACTAATTCACCCCTCCACTTT	CANSARTGTNSPLHF
TRBJ2-2	16	.	TRBV5-1	many	TGCGCCAGCAGCTTGGGCCCCCAGCGGAACACCGGGGAGCTGTTTTTT	CASSLGPQRNTGELFF
TRBJ2-6	19	.	TRBV3-1	many	TGTGCCAGCAGCCAAGGTGGAACGGGGGCCCTCTCTGGGGCCAACGTCCTGACTTTC	CASSQGGTGALSGANVLTF
TRBJ2-1	15	.	TRBV5-5	.	TGTGCCAGCAGTCGCGCTCCAACCCGGGACAATGAGCAGTTCTTC	CASSRAPTRDNEQFF
TRBJ2-1	13	.	TRBV2	.	TGTGCCAGCAGTGAACTTCGGCAGGGAGAGCAGTTCTTC	CASSELRQGEQFF
TRBJ2-2	18	TRBD1	TRBV18	many	TGTGCCAGCTCACCTTTTCCACAGGGGGCCCTGAACACCGGGGAGCTGTTTTTT	CASSPFPQGALNTGELFF
TRBJ1-5	14	.	TRBV3-1	.	TGTGCCAGCAGCCAACAACCAGGCAGGCAGCCCCAGCATTTT	CASSQQPGRQPQHF
TRBJ2-2	15	TRBD1	TRBV5-1	many	TGCGCCAGCAGCTTAGACAGGGTAGACACCGGGGAGCTGTTTTTT	CASSLDRVDTGELFF
TRBJ2-3	15	.	TRBV5-1	many	TGCGCCAGCAGCTCACAGACTTATCGCACAGATACGCAGTATTTT	CASSSQTYRTDTQYF
TRBJ1-1	15	.	TRBV7-2	.	TGTGCCAGCAGCTTGATAAAGGGGGGTGACACTGAAGCTTTCTTT	CASSLIKGGDTEAFF
TRBJ2-5	16	TRBD1	TRBV5-6	many	TGTGCCAGCAGCCCTCGACCGACAGGGGGCCAAGAGACCCAGTACTTC	CASSPRPTGGQETQYF
TRBJ2-7	15	TRBD1	TRBV5-1	many	TGCGCCAGCAGCTTTACGGACAGGGACACCTACGAGCAGTACTTC	CASSFTDRDTYEQYF
TRBJ1-2	13	.	TRBV5-1	.	TGCGCCAGCAGCTTACAGGAAACCTATGGCTACACCTTC	CASSLQETYGYTF
TRBJ2-3	15	.	TRBV20-1	many	TGCAGTGCTAGAGATAGGTCCCGTGGGACAGATACGCAGTATTTT	CSARDRSRGTDTQYF
TRBJ2-1	18	.	TRBV25-1	many	TGTGCCAGCAGTGGGTACATATTTGCGAAGAGCTCCTACAATGAGCAGTTCTTC	CASSGYIFAKSSYNEQFF
TRBJ2-5	11	.	TRBV29-1	few	TGCAGCGTTGCTACCCAAGAGACCCAGTACTTC	CSVATQETQYF